A single T cell receptor (beta chain) is shown here with its context. The target antigen is unknown. The data originate from a study of blood T cells in healthy people across ages. Study-level findings and limits: When set beside aged donors, long-lived donors presented more naive CD4+ cells and higher diversity. Naive T cell percentage showed a strong correlation with the diversity of TCR beta.

Germline assignment: CDR1 SGHAT and CDR2 FQNNGV. The CDR3 contains 14 residues. The use of a sample-barcoded 5' primer and a J-beta primer mix characterized a second PCR of about 7 to 12 cycles. A single record per CDR3 protein comes from TCRdb applying MiXCR to the 5' RACE reads. In the table there are around 1,600,000 distinct CDR3 sequences, around 40% of which are singletons. The rearrangement uses TRBV11-2 and TRBJ2-7; weak D call: TRBD2 (5 bases). The J call may be mistaken, given a closer DNA end match to TRBJ2-5. The receptor comes from a woman aged 18-30 years in good health. Sample: blood. CDR3: CASSFRGIRETQYF. CDR3 bases: TGTGCCAGCAGCTTTCGGGGAATCAGGGAGACCCAGTACTTC.